This paragraph reports one TCR beta chain. The antigen is unknown. The sample is drawn from a study of cytomegalovirus exposure and HLA in healthy donors. In germline, CDR1 is SGHAT, CDR2 FQNNGV. This CDR3 is 14 amino acids long. V lost 4 bases to trimming and J lost 4 bases, with 13 bases between them. Study-level findings and limits: As a later analysis revealed, the rate of TCR association differed by HLA locus, with DRB1 most and HLA-C fewest. Per a later analysis, about 17,000 TCR beta sequences showed association with HLA alleles at 0.05 false discovery rate. The study had only CMV serostatus as immune exposure information. Presence/absence analyses assumed roughly uniform sequencing depth across donors, which may not hold.

The PCR employed 60 Vbeta primers together with 13 Jbeta primers. Clones were read by immunoSEQ multiplex PCR, and TCRdb kept only the in-frame ones, dropping some. The data hold 120,000 or so clones, with 75% to 85% observed a single time. Material for sequencing was PBMCs. The chain combines TRBV11-2 with TRBJ1-2; possibly TRBD1 for D (6 bases). The receptor's source is a man aged 25-40 years in good health and CMV-seropositive. CDR3 protein: CASSSGHLVYGYTF. CDR3 DNA: TGTGCCAGCAGCTCGGGACACCTAGTCTATGGCTACACCTTC.